The 4 T cell receptor beta chains in this list originate from one sample, sequenced in a study of T cells in Graves' hyperthyroidism and ophthalmopathy (dated by TCRdb to about 2019). Receptors were amplified or captured by multiplex PCR. TCRdb records Illumina HiSeq 2000 as the sequencer. The TCR beta CDR3 regions were amplified from RNA transcripts. The first round of RT-PCR for the TCR CDR3 was performed with the HTBI primer set and the Qiagen OneStep RT-PCR kit. The public reads were quality trimmed at Q25 with fastp and then assembled into clones with MiXCR by TCRdb, keeping productive beta chains. Rows with a matching CDR3 protein are joined into one entry that keeps the most common DNA and genes. The sample table records some 800,000 distinct CDR3 sequences; 38% of these occur just once. Together, the top ten hold about 9% of the sample. The sample comprised blood. The receptors derive from a man younger than 35 with Graves' hyperthyroidism.

This clonotype appeared once. No conserved phenylalanine or tryptophan is present at the end of the CDR3, so a read error is the likely explanation. The limits of the CDR3 on the DNA are not certain, so only TCRdb's listed CDR3 is given. This chain connects TRBV7-6 to TRBJ1-4; the table calls TRBD1, which could not be checked here. With termini counted, the CDR3 has 11 amino acids. The germline gives CDR1 SGHVS, CDR2 FNYEAQ. CDR3 sequence: CASSSAGTGFY.

The CDR3 DNA reads TGCAGTGCTAGAGTCGCAGGGACGGGGGATCAGCCCCAGCATTTT. Translation: CSARVAGTGDQPQHF. The rearrangement joins TRBV20-1 to TRBJ1-5; D possibly corresponds to TRBD1 (5 bases). This CDR3 has 15 residues. Germline lookup yields CDR1 DFQATT and CDR2 SNEGSKA (reference sequence). The V and J ends lost 1 base and 5 bases respectively, with 15 bases between them.

The rearrangement uses TRBV4-1 and TRBJ1-4; tentative D call: TRBD1 (5 bases). In germline, CDR1 is MGHRA, CDR2 YSYEKL. The CDR3 is 15 residues long. Between the trimmed V and J ends, which lost 0 bases and 5 bases, there was a span of 10 bases. This CDR3 is CASSQDGTGNEKLFF. The DNA for the CDR3 is TGCGCCAGCAGCCAAGATGGGACCGGGAATGAAAAACTGTTTTTT.

This clonotype was counted many times. The CDR3 coding sequence is TGTGCCAGCAGCGCGAGAGGACAGGGTTTGAATTCACCCCTCCACTTT. This sequence encodes CASSARGQGLNSPLHF. V usage is TRBV2 and J usage is TRBJ1-6; 8 nucleotides align to TRBD1. Germline loops: CDR1 SNHLY, CDR2 FYNNEI. V was clipped by 6 bases and J by 7 bases; unmatched bases: 11. The CDR3 has 16 residues.